This TCR beta chain emerged from a study of blood T cell repertoires in COVID-19. Overall study context: Collection of acute and convalescent COVID-19 samples took place in the United States, Italy and Spain. Sample material is recorded as cDNA or gDNA derived from T cells, B-cell-depleted T cells, or PBMCs.

As processed by the authors: Reference gene primers were amplified, and this amplification served to estimate nucleated cell counts. The data were produced by immunoSEQ multiplex PCR, yet TCRdb's version contains in-frame clones alone and is incomplete. Clonal size and the V and J genes are those of that table, whereas D and trimming came from the DNA. The sample includes fewer than 200,000 clones, over 75% seen only once; the top ten take around 0.53%. Germline V CDR1 and CDR2: LNHNV, YYDKDF (reference sequence). V shed 8 bases and J 1 base; nucleotides not matched to a gene: 4. CDR3 size: 13 residues.

The sample taken for sequencing was peripheral blood. The TCR originated in a man between 45 and 60 years old with acute or convalescent COVID-19. The chain employs TRBV15 and TRBJ1-1; 7 bases are shared with TRBD1. CDR3 amino acids: CATGGQSNTEAFF. DNA for the CDR3: TGTGCCACCGGGGGACAGTCGAACACTGAAGCTTTCTTT.